The 17 T cell receptor beta chains below come from one sample, sequenced in a study of T cell responses to AZD1222 COVID-19 vaccine. Repertoires were generated with immunoSEQ multiplex PCR, while TCRdb's copy carries only in-frame clones and drops some. The sample yields 150,000 or so clones, just over 90% seen once. The material was peripheral blood, obtained on day 0 of AZD1222 vaccination. The receptors originated from an adult in good health.

The V call is TRBV6-5, the J call TRBJ2-2; D perhaps matches TRBD1 (5 bases). The CDR3 spans 14 residues. In germline, CDR1 is MNHEY, CDR2 SVGAGI. Trimming removed 5 bases at V and 13 bases at J, with 20 bases between. CDR3 region: CASSQNWGRVGLFF. CDR3 in DNA: TGTGCCAGCAGTCAAAATTGGGGCAGGGTCGGGCTGTTTTTT.

The gene calls are TRBV5-3 and TRBJ2-5, with 7 bases aligning to TRBD1. TRBV5-3 is recorded as an ORF, its role being uncertain. The V segment lost 0 bases and the J segment 3 bases; nucleotides outside the gene matches: 11. This CDR3 contains 17 residues. CDR3 nucleotide sequence: TGTGCCAGAAGCTTGGGACTCACAGGGGTTGTTGAAGAGACCCAGTACTTC. It specifies CARSLGLTGVVEETQYF.

This clone was seen only once. The gene calls are TRBV5-4 and TRBJ1-2, with 10 bases aligning to TRBD1. Germline V gene data show CDR1 as SGHNT and CDR2 as YYREEE (reference sequence). Unmatched junction bases numbered 11, after V lost 4 bases and J lost 8 bases. CDR3 length: 15 amino acids. The chain's CDR3 is CASSTRQGARGGYTF. As DNA, the CDR3 is TGTGCCAGCAGCACGAGACAGGGGGCCAGGGGAGGCTACACCTTC.

This chain joins TRBV27 and TRBJ2-2; 12 bases map to TRBD2. This CDR3 has 17 amino acids. CDR1 and CDR2 from the germline V gene are MNHEY and SMNVEV (reference sequence). V trimming: 6 bases; J trimming: 6 bases; junction bases outside the gene matches: 11. CDR3 residues: CASSPTPSGGAPGELFF. Here the CDR3 DNA reads TGTGCCAGCAGCCCCACCCCTAGCGGGGGGGCCCCCGGGGAGCTGTTTTTT.

The chain joins TRBV5-1 to TRBJ2-7; weak D call: TRBD1 (5 bases). CDR3 length equals 16 residues. CDR1 is SGHRS, CDR2 YFSETQ, per germline. Trimming took 0 bases from V and 7 from J, leaving 20 bases between them. The CDR3 nucleotides are TGCGCCAGCAGCTTGGCCAAAGGGGCAGGGTCTCGAGAGCAGTACTTC. Its translation is CASSLAKGAGSREQYF.

This chain links TRBV18 with TRBJ1-5; D is unclear. The CDR3 contains 20 residues. Germline lookup yields CDR1 KGHSH and CDR2 LQKENI. Trimming took off 3 bases at V and 0 bases at J, with 24 bases between the two ends. CDR3 in amino acids: CASSPISAGPFTYSNQPQHF. CDR3 DNA sequence: TGTGCCAGCTCACCCATCTCAGCTGGCCCCTTTACATATAGCAATCAGCCCCAGCATTTT.

This chain uses TRBV3-1 (or the pseudogene TRBV3-2) with TRBJ1-1; D may be TRBD1 (5 bases). Germline lookup yields CDR1 LGHDT and CDR2 YNNKEL (reference sequence). The CDR3 length is 13 residues. V lost 2 bases, J lost 7 bases, and 11 bases lay in between. The DNA of the CDR3 is TGTGCCAGCAGCCAACTGGGGGGGGATGAAGCTTTCTTT. The encoded protein is CASSQLGGDEAFF.

In nucleotides, the CDR3 is TGTGCCAGCTCACCACGTACGGGAACCCAAGAGACCCAGTACTTC. Translating it yields CASSPRTGTQETQYF. The chain has TRBV18 and TRBJ2-5; possible D gene TRBD2, 5 bases. Germline V lookup: CDR1 KGHSH, CDR2 LQKENI. There are 15 residues in the CDR3. V was pared by 1 base and J by 1 base, with 10 bases between.

This CDR3 is CASSQGRGASYNEQFF. For the CDR3, the DNA is TGTGCCAGCAGCCAAGGACGGGGGGCTTCCTACAATGAGCAGTTCTTC. The V gene is TRBV4-2, the J gene TRBJ2-1, with D perhaps matching TRBD2 (7 bases). This CDR3 contains 16 residues. Germline V gene data show CDR1 as LGHNA and CDR2 as YNFKEQ. Trimming left V 1 base short and J 1 base short, with 11 bases between.

This rearrangement joins TRBV12-5 to TRBJ2-5; D not resolved. Germline V CDR1 and CDR2: LGHNT, FRNRAP. V lost 0 bases and J lost 4, with 9 bases in between. The CDR3 extends over 14 amino acids. The CDR3 DNA is TGTGCTAGTGGTTTGGTAATTCAGACAGAGACCCAGTACTTC. Protein: CASGLVIQTETQYF.

The rearrangement links TRBV7-2 to TRBJ1-6; D is ambiguous. Deletions cut 1 base from V and 13 bases from J, with 11 bases between. This CDR3 has 13 residues. Germline V gene lookup returns CDR1 SGHTA and CDR2 FQGNSA. Here the CDR3 reads CASSLEARTPLHF. DNA for the CDR3: TGTGCCAGCAGCTTAGAAGCACGAACGCCCCTCCACTTT.

The chain uses TRBV4-3 and TRBJ1-6, with D hard to call. Per germline, CDR1 LGHNA and CDR2 YSLEER. The length of the CDR3 is 13 residues. Trimming shortened V by 1 base and J by 10 bases, and 8 bases separated the two germline ends. The DNA of the CDR3 is TGCGCCAGCAGCCAAGTCGCGGGATCACCCCTCCACTTT. Translation: CASSQVAGSPLHF.

The chain has TRBV7-2 and TRBJ1-5; 7 positions match TRBD1. Germline CDR1 and CDR2: SGHTA and FQGNSA. The CDR3 extends over 15 amino acids. Trimming at V came to 1 base and at J to 4 bases, leaving 4 bases not matched to a gene. CDR3 residues: CASSLDGQANQPQHF. The CDR3 DNA reads as TGTGCCAGCAGCTTAGATGGACAGGCGAATCAGCCCCAGCATTTT. Combining the CDR3 with reference TRBV7-2 and TRBJ1-5 gives the whole variable domain GAGVSQSPSNKVTEKGKDVELRCDPISGHTALYWYRQSLGQGLEFLIYFQGNSAPDKSGLPSDRFSAERTGGSVSTLTIQRTQQEDSAVYLCASSLDGQANQPQHFGDGTRLSIL.

The V call is TRBV28, the J call TRBJ1-2, with D unclear. Trimming shortened V by 5 bases and J by 5 bases, and 12 bases separated the two germline ends. CDR3 length: 13 residues. The germline gives CDR1 MDHEN, CDR2 SYDVKM. The CDR3 loop is CASSGAAQYGYTF. In DNA form, the CDR3 reads TGTGCCAGCAGTGGCGCAGCCCAATATGGCTACACCTTC.

J is TRBJ2-7 and V is TRBV5-4; 7 bases fit TRBD2. V lost 4 bases to trimming and J lost 0 bases; unmatched junction nucleotides: 10. Germline lookup yields CDR1 SGHNT and CDR2 YYREEE (reference sequence). This CDR3 is 16 amino acids long. DNA for the CDR3: TGTGCCAGCAGCCCTGGGGGGGGACGGAGCTCCTACGAGCAGTACTTC. Its protein product is CASSPGGGRSSYEQYF. The entire variable domain, with the rest obtained from reference TRBV5-4 and TRBJ2-7, is as follows: ETGVTQSPTHLIKTRGQQVTLRCSSQSGHNTVSWYQQALGQGPQFIFQYYREEENGRGNFPPRFSGLQFPNYSSELNVNALELDDSALYLCASSPGGGRSSYEQYFGPGTRLTVT.

The chain employs TRBV14 and TRBJ2-2; the D gene is possibly TRBD2 (6 bases). V lost 1 base, J lost 4 bases, and 13 bases lay in between. The CDR3 has 16 amino acids. Looked up from germline, CDR1 is SGHDN and CDR2 is FVKESK. The CDR3 protein is CASSQGSWDFTGELFF. The CDR3 DNA is TGTGCCAGCAGCCAAGGATCTTGGGACTTCACCGGGGAGCTGTTTTTT.

The chain couples TRBV2 to TRBJ1-3; D gene ambiguous. This CDR3 region has 14 residues. The germline V and J ends were trimmed by 7 bases and 4 bases, with 14 bases remaining between them. The germline CDR1 and CDR2 sequences are SNHLY and FYNNEI. CDR3 loop: CASTSGNFGNTIYF. For the CDR3, the DNA is TGTGCCAGCACTTCCGGGAACTTCGGAAACACCATATATTTT. The full variable domain, completed using reference TRBV2 and TRBJ1-3, is EPEVTQTPSHQVTQMGQEVILRCVPISNHLYFYWYRQILGQKVEFLVSFYNNEISEKSEIFDDQFSVERPDGSNFTLKIRSTKLEDSAMYFCASTSGNFGNTIYFGEGSWLTVV.